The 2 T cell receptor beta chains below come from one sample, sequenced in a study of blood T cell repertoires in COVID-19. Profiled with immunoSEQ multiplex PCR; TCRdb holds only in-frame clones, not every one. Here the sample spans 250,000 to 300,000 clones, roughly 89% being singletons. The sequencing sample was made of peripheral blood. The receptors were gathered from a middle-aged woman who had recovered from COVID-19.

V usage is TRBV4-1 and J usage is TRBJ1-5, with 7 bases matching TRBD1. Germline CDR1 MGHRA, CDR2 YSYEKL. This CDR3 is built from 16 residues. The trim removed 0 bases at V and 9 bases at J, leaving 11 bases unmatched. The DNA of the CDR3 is TGCGCCAGCAGCCAAGATTCATGGGACAGCCGTTGGCCCCAGCATTTT. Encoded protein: CASSQDSWDSRWPQHF.

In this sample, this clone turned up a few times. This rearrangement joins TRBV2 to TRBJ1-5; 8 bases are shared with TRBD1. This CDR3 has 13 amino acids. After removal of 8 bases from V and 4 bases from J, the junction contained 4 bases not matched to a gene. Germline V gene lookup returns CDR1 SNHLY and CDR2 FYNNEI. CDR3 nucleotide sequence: TGTGCCAGCGTCGGACAGGGAAATCAGCCCCAGCATTTT. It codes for CASVGQGNQPQHF.